This TCR beta chain was captured in a study of CD8 T cells in Susac syndrome. Points from the study as a whole: As acknowledged by the study, its TCR sequencing and HLA analysis included a relatively small number of individuals.

The authors carried out high-throughput sequencing of TCR beta. They applied it to CD8+ and CD4+ T cells obtained from blood. TEMRA cells were FACS-enriched, while CD8+ and CD4+ T cells were negatively isolated. CDR3 length equals 15 residues. Germline V gene data show CDR1 as DFQATT and CDR2 as SNEGSKA (reference sequence). With 0 bases removed from V and 1 base from J, the gap between germline ends came to 12 bases. This clonotype was recorded only once. What it binds is unknown. After extraction with the RNeasy kit, about 0.45 to 1 ug of the RNA was reverse transcribed using random hexamers. Each CDR3 protein gets one entry after TCRdb re-called the immunoSEQ multiplex PCR reads with MiXCR. The sample shows 330,000 or so distinct CDR3 sequences, approximately 91% of them seen only once.

The receptor was isolated from a human donor with multiple sclerosis. The V and J genes are TRBV20-1 and TRBJ2-5, with D possibly being TRBD2 (5 bases). The specimen was CD8+ T cells from PBMCs. CDR3 region: CSARDVQRSQETQYF. CDR3 sequence (DNA): TGCAGTGCTAGAGATGTGCAGCGGTCCCAAGAGACCCAGTACTTC.